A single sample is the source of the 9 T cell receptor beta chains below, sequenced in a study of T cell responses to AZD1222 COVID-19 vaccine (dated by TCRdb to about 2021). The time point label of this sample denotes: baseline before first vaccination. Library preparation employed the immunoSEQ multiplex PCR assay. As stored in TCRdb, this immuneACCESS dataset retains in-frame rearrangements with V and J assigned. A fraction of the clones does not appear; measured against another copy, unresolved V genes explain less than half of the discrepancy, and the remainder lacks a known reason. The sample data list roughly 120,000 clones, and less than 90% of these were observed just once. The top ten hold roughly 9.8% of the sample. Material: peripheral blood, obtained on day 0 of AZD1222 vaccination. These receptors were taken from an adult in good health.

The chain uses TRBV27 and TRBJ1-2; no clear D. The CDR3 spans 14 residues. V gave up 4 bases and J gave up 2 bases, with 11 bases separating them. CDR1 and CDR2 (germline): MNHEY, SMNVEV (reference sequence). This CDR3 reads CASSSRFRNYGYTF. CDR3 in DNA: TGTGCCAGCAGTTCGAGATTTAGGAACTATGGCTACACCTTC.

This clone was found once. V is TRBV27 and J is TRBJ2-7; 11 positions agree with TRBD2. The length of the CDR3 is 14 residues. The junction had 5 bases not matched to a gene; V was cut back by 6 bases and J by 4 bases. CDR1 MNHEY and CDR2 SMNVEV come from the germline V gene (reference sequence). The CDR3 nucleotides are TGTGCCAGCAGCCTGGCTAGCGGGGGGTACGAGCAGTACTTC. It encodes CASSLASGGYEQYF.

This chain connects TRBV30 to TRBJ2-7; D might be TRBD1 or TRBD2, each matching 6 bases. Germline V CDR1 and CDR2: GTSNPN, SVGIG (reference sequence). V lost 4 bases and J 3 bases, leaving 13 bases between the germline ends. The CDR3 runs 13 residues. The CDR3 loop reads CAWTRGPRYEQYF. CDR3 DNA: TGTGCCTGGACCCGGGGGCCCCGCTACGAGCAGTACTTC.

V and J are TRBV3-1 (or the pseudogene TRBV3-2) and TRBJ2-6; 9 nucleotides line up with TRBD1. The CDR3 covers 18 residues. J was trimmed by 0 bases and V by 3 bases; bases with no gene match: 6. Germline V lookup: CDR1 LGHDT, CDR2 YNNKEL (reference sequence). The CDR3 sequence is CASSQERQGVSGANVLTF. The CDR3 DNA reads TGTGCCAGCAGCCAGGAGCGACAGGGGGTCTCTGGGGCCAACGTCCTGACTTTC.

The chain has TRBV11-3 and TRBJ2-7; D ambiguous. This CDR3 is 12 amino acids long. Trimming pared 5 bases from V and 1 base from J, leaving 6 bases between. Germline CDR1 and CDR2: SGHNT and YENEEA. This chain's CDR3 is CASSPESYEQYF. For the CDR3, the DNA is TGTGCCAGCAGCCCCGAGTCCTACGAGCAGTACTTC.

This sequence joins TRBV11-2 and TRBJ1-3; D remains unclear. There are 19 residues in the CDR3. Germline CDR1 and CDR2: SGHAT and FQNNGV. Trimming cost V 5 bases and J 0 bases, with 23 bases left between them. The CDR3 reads CASSHQSPRRQSSGNTIYF. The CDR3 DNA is TGTGCCAGCAGCCACCAGTCCCCACGACGGCAGAGCTCTGGAAACACCATATATTTT.

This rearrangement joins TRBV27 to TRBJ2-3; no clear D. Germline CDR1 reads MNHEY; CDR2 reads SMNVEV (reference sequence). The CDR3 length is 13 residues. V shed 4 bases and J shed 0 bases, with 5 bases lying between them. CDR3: CASSWSSTDTQYF. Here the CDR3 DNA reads TGTGCCAGCAGTTGGTCGAGCACAGATACGCAGTATTTT.

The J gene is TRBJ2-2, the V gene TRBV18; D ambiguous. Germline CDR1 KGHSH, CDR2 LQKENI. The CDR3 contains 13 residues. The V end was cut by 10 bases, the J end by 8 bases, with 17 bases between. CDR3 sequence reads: CANSAEGSGELFF. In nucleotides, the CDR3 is TGTGCCAATTCCGCAGAAGGCTCAGGGGAGCTGTTTTTT.

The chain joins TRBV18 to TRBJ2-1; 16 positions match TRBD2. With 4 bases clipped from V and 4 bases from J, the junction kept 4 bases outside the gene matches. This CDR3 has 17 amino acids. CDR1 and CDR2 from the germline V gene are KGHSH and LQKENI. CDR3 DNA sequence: TGTGCCAGCTCACTACCGGGACTAGCGGGGGGGTACAATGAGCAGTTCTTC. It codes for CASSLPGLAGGYNEQFF.